This note documents a single T cell receptor beta chain sequence. The sample originates from a study of cytomegalovirus exposure and HLA in healthy donors. This CDR3 comprises 17 residues. V gave up 5 bases and J gave up 4 bases; unmatched junction bases: 6. Germline V lookup: CDR1 SGHVS, CDR2 FNYEAQ. PCR primers comprised 60 Vbeta and 13 Jbeta primers. Using immunoSEQ multiplex PCR, the repertoire was profiled, and TCRdb retains in-frame clones only, with some absent. The repertoire holds about 130,000 clones, about 8.5% seen once, with 5.5% in the top ten. V and J are TRBV7-6 and TRBJ2-1; 15 bases agree with TRBD2. The receptor's source is a man in his forties or fifties in good health and CMV-seronegative. Input material: PBMCs. The CDR3: CASSPLGTSGGYNEQFF. As DNA, the CDR3 is TGTGCCAGCAGCCCCCTTGGGACTAGCGGGGGGTACAATGAGCAGTTCTTC.